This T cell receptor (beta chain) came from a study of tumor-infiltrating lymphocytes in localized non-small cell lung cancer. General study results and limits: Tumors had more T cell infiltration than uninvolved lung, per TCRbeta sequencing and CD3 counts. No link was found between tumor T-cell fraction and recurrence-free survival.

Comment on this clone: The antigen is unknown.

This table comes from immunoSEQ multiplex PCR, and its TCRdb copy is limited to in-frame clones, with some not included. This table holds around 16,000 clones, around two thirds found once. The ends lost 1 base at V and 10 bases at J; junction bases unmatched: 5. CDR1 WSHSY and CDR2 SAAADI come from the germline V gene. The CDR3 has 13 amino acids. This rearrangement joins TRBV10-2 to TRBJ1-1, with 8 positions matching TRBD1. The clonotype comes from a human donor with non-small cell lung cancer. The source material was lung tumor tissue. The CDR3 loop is CASSEWTGQSAFF. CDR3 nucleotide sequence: TGCGCCAGCAGTGAGTGGACAGGGCAATCAGCTTTCTTT.